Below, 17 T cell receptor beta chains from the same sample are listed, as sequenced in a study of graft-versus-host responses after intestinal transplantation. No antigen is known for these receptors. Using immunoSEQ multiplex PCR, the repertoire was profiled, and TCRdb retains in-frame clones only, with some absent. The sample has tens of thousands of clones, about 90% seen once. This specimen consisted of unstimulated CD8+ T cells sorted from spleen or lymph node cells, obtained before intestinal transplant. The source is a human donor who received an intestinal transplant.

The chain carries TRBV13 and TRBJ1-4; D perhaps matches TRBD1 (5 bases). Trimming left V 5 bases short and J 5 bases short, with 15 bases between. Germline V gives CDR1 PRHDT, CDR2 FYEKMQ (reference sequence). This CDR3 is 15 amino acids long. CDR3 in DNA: TGTGCCAGCAGCACGTCACAGGTCCCCAATGAAAAACTGTTTTTT. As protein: CASSTSQVPNEKLFF.

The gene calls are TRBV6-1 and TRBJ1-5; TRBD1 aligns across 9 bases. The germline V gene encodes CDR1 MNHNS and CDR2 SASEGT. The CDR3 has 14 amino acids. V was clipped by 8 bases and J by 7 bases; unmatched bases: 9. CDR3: CASGGTGRPQPQHF. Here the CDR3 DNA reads TGTGCCAGCGGTGGGACAGGGCGGCCCCAGCCCCAGCATTTT.

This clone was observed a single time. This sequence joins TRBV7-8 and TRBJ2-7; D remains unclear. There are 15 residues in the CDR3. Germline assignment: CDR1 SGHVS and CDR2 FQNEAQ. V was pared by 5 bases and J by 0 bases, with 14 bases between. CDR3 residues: CASSPLPGGSYEQYF. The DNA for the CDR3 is TGTGCCAGCAGCCCACTCCCTGGTGGCTCCTACGAGCAGTACTTC.

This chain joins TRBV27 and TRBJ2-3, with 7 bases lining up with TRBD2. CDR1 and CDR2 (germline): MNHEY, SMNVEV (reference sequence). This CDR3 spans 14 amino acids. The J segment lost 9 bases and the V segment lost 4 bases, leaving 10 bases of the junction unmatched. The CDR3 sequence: CASSSSRERGTQYF. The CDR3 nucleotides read TGTGCCAGCAGTTCCTCTCGCGAGCGGGGCACGCAGTATTTT.

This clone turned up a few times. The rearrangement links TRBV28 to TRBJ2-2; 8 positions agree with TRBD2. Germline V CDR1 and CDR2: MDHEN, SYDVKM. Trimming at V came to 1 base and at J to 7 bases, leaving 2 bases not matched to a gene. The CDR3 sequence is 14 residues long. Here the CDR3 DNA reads TGTGCCAGCAGTTTATCGGGGGGGAGCGGGGAGCTGTTTTTT. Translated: CASSLSGGSGELFF. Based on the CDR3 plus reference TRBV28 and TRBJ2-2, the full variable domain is DVKVTQSSRYLVKRTGEKVFLECVQDMDHENMFWYRQDPGLGLRLIYFSYDVKMKEKGDIPEGYSVSREKKERFSLILESASTNQTSMYLCASSLSGGSGELFFGEGSRLTVL.

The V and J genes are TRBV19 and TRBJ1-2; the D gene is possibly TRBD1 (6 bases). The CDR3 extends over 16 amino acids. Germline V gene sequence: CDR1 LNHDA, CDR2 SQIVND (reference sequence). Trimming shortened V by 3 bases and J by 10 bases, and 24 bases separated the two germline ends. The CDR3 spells CASSIFHPGQHPFYTF. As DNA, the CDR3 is TGTGCCAGTAGTATTTTTCATCCGGGACAACACCCATTCTACACCTTC.

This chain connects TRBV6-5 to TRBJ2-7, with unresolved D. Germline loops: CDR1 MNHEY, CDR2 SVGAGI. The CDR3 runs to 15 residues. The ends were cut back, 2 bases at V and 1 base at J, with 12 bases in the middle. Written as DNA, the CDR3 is TGTGCCAGCAGTTACGGGCCGGATCCATCCTACGAGCAGTACTTC. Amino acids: CASSYGPDPSYEQYF.

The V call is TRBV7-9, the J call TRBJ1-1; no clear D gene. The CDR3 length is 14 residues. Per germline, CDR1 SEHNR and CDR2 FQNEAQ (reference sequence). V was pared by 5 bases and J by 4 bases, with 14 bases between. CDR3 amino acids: CASSLTGDSTEAFF. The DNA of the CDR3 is TGTGCCAGCAGCCTGACGGGAGATAGCACTGAAGCTTTCTTT.

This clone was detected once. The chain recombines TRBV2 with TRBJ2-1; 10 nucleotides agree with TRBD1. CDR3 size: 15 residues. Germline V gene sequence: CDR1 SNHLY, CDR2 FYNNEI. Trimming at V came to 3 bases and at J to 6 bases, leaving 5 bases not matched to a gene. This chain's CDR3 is CASSDRDRGPNEQFF. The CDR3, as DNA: TGTGCCAGCAGTGACCGGGACAGGGGACCCAATGAGCAGTTCTTC.

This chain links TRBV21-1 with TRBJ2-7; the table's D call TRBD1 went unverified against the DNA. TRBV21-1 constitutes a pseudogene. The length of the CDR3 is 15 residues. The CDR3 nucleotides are TGTGCCAGCAGCAAAGTGGGGGACAATCACTACGAGCAGTACTTC. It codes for CASSKVGDNHYEQYF.

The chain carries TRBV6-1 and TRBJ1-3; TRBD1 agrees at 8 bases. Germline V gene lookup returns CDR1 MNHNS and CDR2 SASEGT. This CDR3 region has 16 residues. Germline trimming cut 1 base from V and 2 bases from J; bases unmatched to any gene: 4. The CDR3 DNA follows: TGTGCCAGCAGTGAAGTAACAGGGGGAGCTGGAAACACCATATATTTT. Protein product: CASSEVTGGAGNTIYF.

The CDR3 DNA reads as TGTGCCAGCAGCCCACGCGGGAGAGATACGCAGTATTTT. This sequence encodes CASSPRGRDTQYF. J is TRBJ2-3 and V is TRBV7-6; 7 nucleotides match TRBD2. This CDR3 region has 13 residues. V lost 5 bases, J lost 5 bases, and 4 bases stayed unmatched. Germline-derived CDR1 and CDR2 are SGHVS and FNYEAQ. The full variable domain, in which reference TRBV7-6 and TRBJ2-3 provide the parts outside the CDR3, is GAGVSQSPRYKVTKRGQDVALRCDPISGHVSLYWYRQALGQGPEFLTYFNYEAQQDKSGLPNDRFSAERPEGSISTLTIQRTEQRDSAMYRCASSPRGRDTQYFGPGTRLTVL.

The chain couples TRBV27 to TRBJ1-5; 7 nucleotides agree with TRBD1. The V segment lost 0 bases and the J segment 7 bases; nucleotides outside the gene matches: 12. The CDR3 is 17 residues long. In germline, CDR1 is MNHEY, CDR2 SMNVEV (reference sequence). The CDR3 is CASSLSGPRGVGQPQHF. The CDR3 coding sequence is TGTGCCAGCAGTTTATCGGGCCCCAGGGGGGTTGGACAGCCCCAGCATTTT.

CDR3 in amino acids: CASTDHAERYGYTF. CDR3 nucleotides: TGTGCCAGCACCGACCACGCGGAAAGATACGGCTACACCTTC. The chain couples TRBV6-1 to TRBJ1-2, with no clear D. Germline loops: CDR1 MNHNS, CDR2 SASEGT. The V end was cut by 7 bases, the J end by 8 bases, with 20 bases between. The CDR3 runs 14 residues.

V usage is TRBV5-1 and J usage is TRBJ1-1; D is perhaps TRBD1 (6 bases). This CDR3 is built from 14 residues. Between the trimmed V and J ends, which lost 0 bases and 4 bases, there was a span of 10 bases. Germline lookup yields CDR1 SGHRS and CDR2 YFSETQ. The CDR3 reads CASSLGARGTEAFF. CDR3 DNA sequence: TGCGCCAGCAGCTTGGGGGCCAGGGGCACTGAAGCTTTCTTT.

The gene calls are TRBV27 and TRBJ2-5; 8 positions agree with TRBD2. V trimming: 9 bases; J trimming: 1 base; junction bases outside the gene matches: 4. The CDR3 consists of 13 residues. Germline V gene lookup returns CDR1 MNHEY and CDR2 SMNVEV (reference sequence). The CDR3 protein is CASGTSGQETQYF. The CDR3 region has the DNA TGTGCCAGTGGAACTAGCGGCCAAGAGACCCAGTACTTC.

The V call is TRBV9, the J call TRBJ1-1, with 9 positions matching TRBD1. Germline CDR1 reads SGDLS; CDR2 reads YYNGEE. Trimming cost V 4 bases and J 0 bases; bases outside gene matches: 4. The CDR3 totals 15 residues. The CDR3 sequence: CASSLGQGLNTEAFF. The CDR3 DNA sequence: TGTGCCAGCAGCCTAGGACAGGGGTTGAACACTGAAGCTTTCTTT.